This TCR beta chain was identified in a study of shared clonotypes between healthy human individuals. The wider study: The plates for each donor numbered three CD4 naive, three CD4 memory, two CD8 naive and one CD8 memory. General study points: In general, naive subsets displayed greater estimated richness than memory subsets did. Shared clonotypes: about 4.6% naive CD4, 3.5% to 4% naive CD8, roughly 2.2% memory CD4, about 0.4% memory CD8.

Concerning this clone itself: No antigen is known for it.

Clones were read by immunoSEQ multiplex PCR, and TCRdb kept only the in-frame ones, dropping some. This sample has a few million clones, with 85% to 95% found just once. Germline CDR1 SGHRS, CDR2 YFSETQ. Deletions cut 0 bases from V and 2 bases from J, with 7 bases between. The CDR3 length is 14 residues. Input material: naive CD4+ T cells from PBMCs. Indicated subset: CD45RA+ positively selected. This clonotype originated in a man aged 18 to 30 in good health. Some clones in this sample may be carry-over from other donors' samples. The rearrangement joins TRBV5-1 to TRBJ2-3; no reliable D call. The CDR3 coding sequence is TGCGCCAGCAGCTTGGCTCGTTACACAGATACGCAGTATTTT. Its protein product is CASSLARYTDTQYF. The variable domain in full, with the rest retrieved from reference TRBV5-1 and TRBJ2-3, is KAGVTQTPRYLIKTRGQQVTLSCSPISGHRSVSWYQQTPGQGLQFLFEYFSETQRNKGNFPGRFSGRQFSNSRSEMNVSTLELGDSALYLCASSLARYTDTQYFGPGTRLTVL.